This TCR beta chain was sequenced during a study of blood T cell repertoires in COVID-19. Across the study: Specimens from acute and convalescent COVID-19 originated in the United States, Italy and Spain. From T cells, B-cell-depleted T cells, or PBMCs came the material, which was cDNA or gDNA.

Authors' data handling: Estimation of nucleated cell counts relied on the amplification of reference gene primers. Sequencing used immunoSEQ multiplex PCR; TCRdb keeps in-frame clones, though not all of them. That table furnishes V, J and clone size, whereas the DNA furnished D and trimming. Seen here are over 75,000 clones, roughly 88% observed once, and the top ten hold roughly 1.5%. The clonotype was recovered from a human donor with active COVID-19. The donor label of this sample is uncertain. The sequenced material came from peripheral blood.

The CDR3 sequence: CASSLDSWGYNEQFF. CDR3 bases: TGTGCCAGCAGTTTGGACAGCTGGGGCTACAATGAGCAGTTCTTC. The chain joins TRBV27 to TRBJ2-1; the D gene is possibly TRBD1 (6 bases). The CDR3 has 15 amino acids. Between the trimmed V and J ends, which lost 3 bases and 3 bases, there was a span of 12 bases. CDR1 and CDR2 (germline): MNHEY, SMNVEV (reference sequence).